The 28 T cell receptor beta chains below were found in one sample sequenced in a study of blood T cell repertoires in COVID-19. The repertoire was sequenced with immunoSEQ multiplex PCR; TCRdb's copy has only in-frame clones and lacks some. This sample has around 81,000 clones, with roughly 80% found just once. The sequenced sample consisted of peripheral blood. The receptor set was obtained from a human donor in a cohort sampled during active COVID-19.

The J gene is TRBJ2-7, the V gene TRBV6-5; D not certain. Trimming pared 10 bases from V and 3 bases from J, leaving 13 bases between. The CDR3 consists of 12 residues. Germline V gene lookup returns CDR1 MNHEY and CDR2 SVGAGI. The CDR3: CATTDSVYEQYF. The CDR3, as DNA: TGTGCCACCACCGATTCGGTCTACGAGCAGTACTTC.

In nucleotides, the CDR3 is TGTGCCAGCAGTCCTTGGGACAAAACCTACGAGCAGTACGTC. Its translation: CASSPWDKTYEQYV. This chain joins TRBV27 and TRBJ2-7, with a possible D match to TRBD1 (6 bases). The CDR3 totals 14 residues. V gave up 5 bases and J gave up 2 bases, with 13 bases separating them. Germline V lookup: CDR1 MNHEY, CDR2 SMNVEV (reference sequence).

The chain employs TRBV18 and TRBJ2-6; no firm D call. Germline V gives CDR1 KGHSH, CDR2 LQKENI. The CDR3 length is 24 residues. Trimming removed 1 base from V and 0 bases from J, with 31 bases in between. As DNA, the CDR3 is TGTGCCAGCTCACCACGTCGGGTTCCGCAACCGGCGGCGAACGCCCGCTCTGGGGCCAACGTCCTGACTTTC. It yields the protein CASSPRRVPQPAANARSGANVLTF.

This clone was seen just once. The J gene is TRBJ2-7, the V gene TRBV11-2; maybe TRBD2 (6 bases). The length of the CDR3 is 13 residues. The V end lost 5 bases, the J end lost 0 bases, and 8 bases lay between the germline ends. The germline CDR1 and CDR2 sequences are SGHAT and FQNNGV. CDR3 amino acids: CASSGGISYEQYV. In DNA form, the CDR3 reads TGTGCCAGCAGCGGGGGGATCTCCTACGAGCAGTACGTC.

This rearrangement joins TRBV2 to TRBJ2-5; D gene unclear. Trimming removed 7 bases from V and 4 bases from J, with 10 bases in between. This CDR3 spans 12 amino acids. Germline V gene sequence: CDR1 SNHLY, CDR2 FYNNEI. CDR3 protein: CASKGPGETQYF. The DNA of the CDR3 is TGTGCCAGCAAAGGTCCGGGAGAGACCCAGTACTTC. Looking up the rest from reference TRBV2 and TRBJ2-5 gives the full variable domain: EPEVTQTPSHQVTQMGQEVILRCVPISNHLYFYWYRQILGQKVEFLVSFYNNEISEKSEIFDDQFSVERPDGSNFTLKIRSTKLEDSAMYFCASKGPGETQYFGPGTRLLVL.

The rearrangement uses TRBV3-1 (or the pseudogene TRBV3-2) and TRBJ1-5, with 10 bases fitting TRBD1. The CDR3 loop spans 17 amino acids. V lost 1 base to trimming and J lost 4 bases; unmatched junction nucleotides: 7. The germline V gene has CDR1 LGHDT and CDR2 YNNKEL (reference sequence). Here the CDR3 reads CASSQAVGQGRNQPQHF. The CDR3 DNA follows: TGTGCCAGCAGCCAAGCCGTGGGACAGGGGAGGAATCAGCCCCAGCATTTT.

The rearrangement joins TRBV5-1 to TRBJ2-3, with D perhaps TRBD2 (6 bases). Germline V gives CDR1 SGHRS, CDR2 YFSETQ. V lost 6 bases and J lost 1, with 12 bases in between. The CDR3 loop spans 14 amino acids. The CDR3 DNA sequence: TGCGCCAGCACCCATAGCGGCCGCACAGATACGCAGTATTTT. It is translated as CASTHSGRTDTQYF.

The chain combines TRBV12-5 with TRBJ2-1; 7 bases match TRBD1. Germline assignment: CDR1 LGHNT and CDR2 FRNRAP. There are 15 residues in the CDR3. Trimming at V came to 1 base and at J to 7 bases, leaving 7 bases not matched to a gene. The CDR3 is CASGLDPRTGNEQFF. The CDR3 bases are TGTGCTAGTGGTTTGGACCCAAGGACAGGAAATGAGCAGTTCTTC.

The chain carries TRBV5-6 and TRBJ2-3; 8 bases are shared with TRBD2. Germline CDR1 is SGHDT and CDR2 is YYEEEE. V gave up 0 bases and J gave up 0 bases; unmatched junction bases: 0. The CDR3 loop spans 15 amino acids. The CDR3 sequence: CASSLGGGSTDTQYF. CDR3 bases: TGTGCCAGCAGCTTGGGCGGGGGGAGCACAGATACGCAGTATTTT.

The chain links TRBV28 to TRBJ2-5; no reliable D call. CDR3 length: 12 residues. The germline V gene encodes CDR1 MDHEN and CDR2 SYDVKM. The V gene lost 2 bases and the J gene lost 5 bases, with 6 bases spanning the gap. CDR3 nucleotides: TGTGCCAGCAGTTTACGCGGTGAGACCCAGTACTTC. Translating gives CASSLRGETQYF.

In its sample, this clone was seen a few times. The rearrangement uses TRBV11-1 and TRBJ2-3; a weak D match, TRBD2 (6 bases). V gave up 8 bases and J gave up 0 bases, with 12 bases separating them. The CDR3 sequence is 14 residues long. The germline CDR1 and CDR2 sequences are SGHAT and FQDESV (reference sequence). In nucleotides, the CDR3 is TGTGCCAGCCGACAAGCGGGCAGCACAGATACGCAGTATTTT. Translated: CASRQAGSTDTQYF.

The CDR3 sequence: CASSHRTGGTDTQYF. CDR3 coding DNA: TGTGCCAGCTCACACAGGACAGGGGGCACAGATACGCAGTATTTT. The genes are TRBV18 and TRBJ2-3; 9 bases line up with TRBD1. Germline lookup yields CDR1 KGHSH and CDR2 LQKENI. This CDR3 has 15 residues. J lost 1 base, V lost 4 bases, and 3 bases had no gene match.

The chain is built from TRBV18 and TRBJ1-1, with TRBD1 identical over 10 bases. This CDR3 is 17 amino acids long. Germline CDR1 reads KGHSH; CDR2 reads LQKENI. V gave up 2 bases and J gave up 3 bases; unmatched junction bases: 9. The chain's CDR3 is CASSPKQQTGGYTEAFF. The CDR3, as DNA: TGTGCCAGCTCACCAAAACAACAGACAGGGGGCTACACTGAAGCTTTCTTT.

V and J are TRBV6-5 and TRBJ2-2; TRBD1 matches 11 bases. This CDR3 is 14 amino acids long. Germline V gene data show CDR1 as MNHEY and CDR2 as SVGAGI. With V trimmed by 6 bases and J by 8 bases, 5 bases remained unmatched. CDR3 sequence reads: CASSRTGGEGELFF. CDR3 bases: TGTGCCAGCAGCCGGACAGGGGGCGAAGGGGAGCTGTTTTTT.

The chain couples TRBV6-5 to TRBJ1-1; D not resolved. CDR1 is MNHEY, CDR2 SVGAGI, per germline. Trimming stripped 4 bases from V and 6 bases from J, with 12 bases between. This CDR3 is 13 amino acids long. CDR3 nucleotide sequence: TGTGCCAGCAGTTTTGAACTGCGGTCTGAAGCTTTCTTT. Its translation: CASSFELRSEAFF.

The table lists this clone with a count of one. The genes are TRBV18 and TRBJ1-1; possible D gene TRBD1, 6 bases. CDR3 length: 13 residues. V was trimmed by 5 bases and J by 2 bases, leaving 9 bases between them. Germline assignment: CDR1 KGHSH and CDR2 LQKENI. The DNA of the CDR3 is TGTGCCAGCTCAAGACAGGAAAACACTGAAGCTTTCTTT. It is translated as CASSRQENTEAFF.

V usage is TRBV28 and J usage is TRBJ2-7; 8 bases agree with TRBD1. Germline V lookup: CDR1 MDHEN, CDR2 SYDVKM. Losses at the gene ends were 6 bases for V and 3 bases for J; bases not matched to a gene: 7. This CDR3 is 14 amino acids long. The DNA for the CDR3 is TGTGCCAGCAGGGTCAGGGGGCGAGGCTACGAGCAGTACTTC. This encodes CASRVRGRGYEQYF.

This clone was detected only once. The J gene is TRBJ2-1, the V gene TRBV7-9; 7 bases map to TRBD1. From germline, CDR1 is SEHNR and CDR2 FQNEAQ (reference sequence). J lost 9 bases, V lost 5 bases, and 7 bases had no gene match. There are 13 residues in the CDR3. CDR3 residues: CASSRQGLGEQFF. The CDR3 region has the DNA TGTGCCAGCAGCCGACAGGGTTTGGGTGAGCAGTTCTTC.

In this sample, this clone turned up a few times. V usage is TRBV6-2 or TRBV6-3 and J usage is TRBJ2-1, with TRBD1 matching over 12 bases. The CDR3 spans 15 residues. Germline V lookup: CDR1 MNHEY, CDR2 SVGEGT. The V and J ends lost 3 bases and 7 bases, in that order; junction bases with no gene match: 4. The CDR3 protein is CASSYGTGGWNEQFF. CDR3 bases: TGTGCCAGCAGTTATGGGACAGGGGGCTGGAATGAGCAGTTCTTC.

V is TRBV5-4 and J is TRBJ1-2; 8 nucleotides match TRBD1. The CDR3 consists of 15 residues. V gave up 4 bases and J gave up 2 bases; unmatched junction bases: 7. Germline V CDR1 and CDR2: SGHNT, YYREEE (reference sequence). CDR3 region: CASSPRTGTNYGYTF. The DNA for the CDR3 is TGTGCCAGCAGCCCGCGGACAGGGACCAACTATGGCTACACCTTC. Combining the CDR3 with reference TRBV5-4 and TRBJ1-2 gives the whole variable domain ETGVTQSPTHLIKTRGQQVTLRCSSQSGHNTVSWYQQALGQGPQFIFQYYREEENGRGNFPPRFSGLQFPNYSSELNVNALELDDSALYLCASSPRTGTNYGYTFGSGTRLTVV.

The CDR3 coding sequence is TGTGCCAGCAGTTTATGGGCAGGGAACACTGAAGCTTTCTTT. It specifies CASSLWAGNTEAFF. J is TRBJ1-1 and V is TRBV27; D is undetermined. Germline CDR1 MNHEY, CDR2 SMNVEV (reference sequence). The CDR3 is made up of 14 amino acids. V was shortened by 1 base and J by 1 base, with 7 bases between the two germline ends.

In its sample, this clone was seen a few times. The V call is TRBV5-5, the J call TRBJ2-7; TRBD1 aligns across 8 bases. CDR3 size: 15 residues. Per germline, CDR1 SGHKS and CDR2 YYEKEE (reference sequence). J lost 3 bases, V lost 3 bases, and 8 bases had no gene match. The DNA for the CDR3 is TGTGCCAGCAGCTCTCCGGGACAGGAATACTACGAGCAGTACTTC. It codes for CASSSPGQEYYEQYF.

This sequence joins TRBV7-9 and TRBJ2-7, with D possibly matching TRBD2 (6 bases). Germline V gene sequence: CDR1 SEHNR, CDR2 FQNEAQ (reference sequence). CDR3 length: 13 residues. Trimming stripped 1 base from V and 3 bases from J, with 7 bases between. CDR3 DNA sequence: TGTGCCAGCAGCTTAGACGGGAGCTACGAGCAGTACGTC. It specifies CASSLDGSYEQYV.

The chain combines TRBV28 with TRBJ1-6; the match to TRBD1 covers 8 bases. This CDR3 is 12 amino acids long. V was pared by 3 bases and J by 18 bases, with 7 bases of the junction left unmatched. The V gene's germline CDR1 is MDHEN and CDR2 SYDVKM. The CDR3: CASSLRTGPPHF. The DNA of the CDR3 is TGTGCCAGCAGTTTGAGGACAGGGCCTCCCCACTTT. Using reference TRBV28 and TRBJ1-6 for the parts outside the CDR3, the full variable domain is DVKVTQSSRYLVKRTGEKVFLECVQDMDHENMFWYRQDPGLGLRLIYFSYDVKMKEKGDIPEGYSVSREKKERFSLILESASTNQTSMYLCASSLRTGPPHFGNGTRLTVT.

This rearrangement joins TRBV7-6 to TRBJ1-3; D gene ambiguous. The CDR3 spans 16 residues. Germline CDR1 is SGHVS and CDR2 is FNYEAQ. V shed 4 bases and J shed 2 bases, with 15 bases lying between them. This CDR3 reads CASSSRAVRTGNTIYF. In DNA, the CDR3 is TGTGCCAGCAGCTCTCGCGCGGTTCGCACTGGAAACACCATATATTTT.

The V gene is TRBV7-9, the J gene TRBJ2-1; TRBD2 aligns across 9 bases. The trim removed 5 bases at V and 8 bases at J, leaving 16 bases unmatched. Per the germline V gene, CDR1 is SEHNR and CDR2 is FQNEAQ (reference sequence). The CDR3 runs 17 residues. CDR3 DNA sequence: TGTGCCAGCAGCCGCCAGGGTGCGGGGGGGGGCACCGATGAGCAGTTCTTC. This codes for CASSRQGAGGGTDEQFF.

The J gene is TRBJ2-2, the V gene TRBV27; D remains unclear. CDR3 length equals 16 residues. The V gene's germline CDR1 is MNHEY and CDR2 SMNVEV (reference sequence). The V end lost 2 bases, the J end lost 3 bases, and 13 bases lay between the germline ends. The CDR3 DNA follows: TGTGCCAGCAGTTTAGGCGCACAGCCTTACACCGGGGAGCTGTTTTTT. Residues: CASSLGAQPYTGELFF.

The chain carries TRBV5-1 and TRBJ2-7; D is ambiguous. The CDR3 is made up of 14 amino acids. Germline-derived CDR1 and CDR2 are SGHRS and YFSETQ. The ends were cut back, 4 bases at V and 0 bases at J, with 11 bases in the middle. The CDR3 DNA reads TGCGCCAGCAGCCGCCTTGTGAGCTCCTACGAGCAGTACTTC. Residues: CASSRLVSSYEQYF.